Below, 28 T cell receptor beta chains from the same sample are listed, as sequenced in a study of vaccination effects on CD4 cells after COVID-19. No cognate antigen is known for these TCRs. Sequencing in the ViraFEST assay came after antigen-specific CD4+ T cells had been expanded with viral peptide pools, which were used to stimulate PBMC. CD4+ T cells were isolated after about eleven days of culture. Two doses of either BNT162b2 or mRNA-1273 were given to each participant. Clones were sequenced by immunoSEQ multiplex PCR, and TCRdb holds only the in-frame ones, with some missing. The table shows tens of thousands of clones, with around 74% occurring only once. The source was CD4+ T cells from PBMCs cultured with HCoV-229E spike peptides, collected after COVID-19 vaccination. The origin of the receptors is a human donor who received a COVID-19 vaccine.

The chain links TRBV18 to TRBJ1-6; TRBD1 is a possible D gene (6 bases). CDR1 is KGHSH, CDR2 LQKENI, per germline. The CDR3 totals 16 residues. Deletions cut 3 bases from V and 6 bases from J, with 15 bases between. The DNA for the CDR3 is TGTGCCAGCTCACCCCTACCAGGGGCTTCTAATTCACCCCTCCACTTT. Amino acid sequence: CASSPLPGASNSPLHF.

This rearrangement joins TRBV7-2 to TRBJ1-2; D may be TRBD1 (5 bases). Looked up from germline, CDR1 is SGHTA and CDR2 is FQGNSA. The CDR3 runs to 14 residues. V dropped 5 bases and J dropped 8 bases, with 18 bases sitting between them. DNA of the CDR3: TGTGCCAGCAGCCCCGGTCGGGGCCTGGGAGGCTACACCTTC. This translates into CASSPGRGLGGYTF.

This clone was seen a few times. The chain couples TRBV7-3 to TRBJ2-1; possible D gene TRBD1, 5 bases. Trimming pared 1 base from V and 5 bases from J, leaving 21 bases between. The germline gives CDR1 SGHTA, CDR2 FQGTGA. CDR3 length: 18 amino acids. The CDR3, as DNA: TGTGCCAGCAGCTTAATATCAGGGATCTTAGGACAAGACAATGAGCAGTTCTTC. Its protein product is CASSLISGILGQDNEQFF. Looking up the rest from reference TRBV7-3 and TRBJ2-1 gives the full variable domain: GAGVSQTPSNKVTEKGKYVELRCDPISGHTALYWYRQSLGQGPEFLIYFQGTGAADDSGLPNDRFFAVRPEGSVSTLKIQRTERGDSAVYLCASSLISGILGQDNEQFFGPGTRLTVL.

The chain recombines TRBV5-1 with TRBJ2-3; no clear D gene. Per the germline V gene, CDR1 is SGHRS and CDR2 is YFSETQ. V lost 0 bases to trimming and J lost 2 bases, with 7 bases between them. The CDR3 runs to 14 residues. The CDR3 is CASSLGTVTDTQYF. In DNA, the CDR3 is TGCGCCAGCAGCTTGGGTACGGTCACAGATACGCAGTATTTT.

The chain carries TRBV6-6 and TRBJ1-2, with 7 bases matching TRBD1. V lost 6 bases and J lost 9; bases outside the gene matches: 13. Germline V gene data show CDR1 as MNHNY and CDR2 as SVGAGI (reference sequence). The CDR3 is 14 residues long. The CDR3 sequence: CASSPGGGTKSYTF. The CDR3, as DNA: TGTGCCAGCAGCCCAGGGGGGGGTACTAAGAGCTACACCTTC.

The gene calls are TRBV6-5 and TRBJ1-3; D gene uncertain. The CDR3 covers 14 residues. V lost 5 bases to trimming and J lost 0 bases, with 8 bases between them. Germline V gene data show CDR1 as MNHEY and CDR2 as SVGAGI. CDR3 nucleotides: TGTGCCAGCAGTAGGGCCCCCTCTGGAAACACCATATATTTT. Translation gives CASSRAPSGNTIYF.

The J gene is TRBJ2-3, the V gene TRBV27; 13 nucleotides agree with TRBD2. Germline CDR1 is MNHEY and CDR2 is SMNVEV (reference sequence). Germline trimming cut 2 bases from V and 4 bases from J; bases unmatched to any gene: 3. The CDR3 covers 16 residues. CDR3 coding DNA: TGTGCCAGCAGTTTACTGACTAGCGGGGGGTCAGATACGCAGTATTTT. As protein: CASSLLTSGGSDTQYF.

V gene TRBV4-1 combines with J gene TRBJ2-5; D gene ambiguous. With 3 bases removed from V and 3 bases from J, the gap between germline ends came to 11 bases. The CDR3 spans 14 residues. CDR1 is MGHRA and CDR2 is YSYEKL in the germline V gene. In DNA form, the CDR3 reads TGCGCCAGCAGCCATCCAGCTAGAGAAGAGACCCAGTACTTC. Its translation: CASSHPAREETQYF.

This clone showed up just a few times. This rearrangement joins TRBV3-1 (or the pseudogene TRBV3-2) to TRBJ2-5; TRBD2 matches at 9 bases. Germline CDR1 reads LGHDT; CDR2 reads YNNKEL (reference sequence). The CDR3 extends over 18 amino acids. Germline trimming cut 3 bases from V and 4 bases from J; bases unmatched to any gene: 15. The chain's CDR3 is CASSQADRAGGRGETQYF. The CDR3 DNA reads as TGTGCCAGCAGCCAGGCCGACCGAGCGGGGGGAAGGGGAGAGACCCAGTACTTC.

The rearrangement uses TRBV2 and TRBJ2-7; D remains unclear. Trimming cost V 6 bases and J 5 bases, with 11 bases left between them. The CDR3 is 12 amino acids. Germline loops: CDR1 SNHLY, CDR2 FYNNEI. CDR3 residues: CASSRQVNEQYV. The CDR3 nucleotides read TGTGCCAGCAGCCGTCAGGTAAACGAGCAGTACGTC.

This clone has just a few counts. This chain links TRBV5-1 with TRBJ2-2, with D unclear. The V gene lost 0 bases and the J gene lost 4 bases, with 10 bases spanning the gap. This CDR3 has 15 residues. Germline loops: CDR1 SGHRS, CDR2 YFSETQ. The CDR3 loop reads CASSLDGVATGELFF. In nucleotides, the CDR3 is TGCGCCAGCAGCTTGGATGGGGTGGCCACCGGGGAGCTGTTTTTT.

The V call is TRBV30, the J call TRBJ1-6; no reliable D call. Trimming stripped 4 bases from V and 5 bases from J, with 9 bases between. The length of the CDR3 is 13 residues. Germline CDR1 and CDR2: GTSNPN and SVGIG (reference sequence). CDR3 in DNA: TGTGCCTGGACCGAAACGAATAATTCACCCCTCCACTTT. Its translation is CAWTETNNSPLHF.

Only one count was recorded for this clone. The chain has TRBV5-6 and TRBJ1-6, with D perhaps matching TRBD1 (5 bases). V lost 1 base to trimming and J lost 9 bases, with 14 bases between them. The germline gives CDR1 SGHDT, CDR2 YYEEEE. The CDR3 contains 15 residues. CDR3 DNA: TGTGCCAGCAGCTTGAATTCCGGGGGTCCTTCACCCCTCCACTTT. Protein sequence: CASSLNSGGPSPLHF. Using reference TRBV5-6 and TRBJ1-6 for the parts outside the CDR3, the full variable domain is DAGVTQSPTHLIKTRGQQVTLRCSPKSGHDTVSWYQQALGQGPQFIFQYYEEEERQRGNFPDRFSGHQFPNYSSELNVNALLLGDSALYLCASSLNSGGPSPLHFGNGTRLTVT.

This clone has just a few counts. CDR3 loop: CASSQDPAGYTF. Here the CDR3 DNA reads TGTGCCAGCAGCCAAGATCCGGCCGGCTACACCTTC. The chain carries TRBV3-1 (or the pseudogene TRBV3-2) and TRBJ1-2; D remains unclear. V was clipped by 0 bases and J by 8 bases, with 7 bases between them. Per germline, CDR1 LGHDT and CDR2 YNNKEL (reference sequence). CDR3 size: 12 residues.

The CDR3 coding sequence is TGTGCCAGCAGCTTTAGGGCCGGGCGGGGGGGCCCAGATACGCAGTATTTT. It codes for CASSFRAGRGGPDTQYF. J is TRBJ2-3 and V is TRBV7-2; 9 bases fit TRBD2. Germline V gene data show CDR1 as SGHTA and CDR2 as FQGNSA. With 3 bases clipped from V and 4 bases from J, the junction kept 11 bases outside the gene matches. There are 17 residues in the CDR3.

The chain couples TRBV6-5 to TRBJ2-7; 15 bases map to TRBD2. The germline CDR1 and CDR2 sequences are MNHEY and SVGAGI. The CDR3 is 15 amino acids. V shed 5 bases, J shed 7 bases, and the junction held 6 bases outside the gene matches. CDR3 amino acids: CASSLGTSGGREQYV. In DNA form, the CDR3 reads TGTGCCAGCAGTCTAGGGACTAGCGGGGGGAGAGAGCAGTACGTC.

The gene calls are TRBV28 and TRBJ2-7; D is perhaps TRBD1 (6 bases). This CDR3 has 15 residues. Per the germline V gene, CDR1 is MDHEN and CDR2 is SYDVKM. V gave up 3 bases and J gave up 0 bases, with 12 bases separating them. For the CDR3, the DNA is TGTGCCAGCAGTTTGCGAGACAGGCCCTCCTACGAGCAGTACGTC. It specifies CASSLRDRPSYEQYV.

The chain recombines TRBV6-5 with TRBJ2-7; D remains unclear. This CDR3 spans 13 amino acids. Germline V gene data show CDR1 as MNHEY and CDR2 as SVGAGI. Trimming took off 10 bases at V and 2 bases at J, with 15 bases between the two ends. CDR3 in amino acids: CATRRARTYEQYV. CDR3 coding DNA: TGTGCCACCCGACGGGCCCGGACCTACGAGCAGTACGTC.

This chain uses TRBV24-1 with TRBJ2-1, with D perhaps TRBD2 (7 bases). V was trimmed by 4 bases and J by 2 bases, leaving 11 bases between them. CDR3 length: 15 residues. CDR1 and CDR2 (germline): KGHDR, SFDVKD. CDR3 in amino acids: CATSEAGATYNEQFF. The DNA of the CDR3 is TGTGCCACCAGTGAGGCGGGGGCAACCTACAATGAGCAGTTCTTC.

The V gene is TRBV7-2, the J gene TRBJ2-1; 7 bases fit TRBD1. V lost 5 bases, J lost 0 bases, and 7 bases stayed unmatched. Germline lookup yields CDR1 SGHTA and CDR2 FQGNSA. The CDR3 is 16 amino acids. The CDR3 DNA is TGTGCCAGCAGCCGCCCAGGGGGTAGCTCCTACAATGAGCAGTTCTTC. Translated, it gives CASSRPGGSSYNEQFF.

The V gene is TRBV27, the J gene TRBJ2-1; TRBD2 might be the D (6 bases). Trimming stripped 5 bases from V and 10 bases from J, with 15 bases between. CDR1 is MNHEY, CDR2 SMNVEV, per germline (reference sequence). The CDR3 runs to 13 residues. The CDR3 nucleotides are TGTGCCAGCAGTCGTGGTGGGAGGTACGAGCAGTTCTTC. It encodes CASSRGGRYEQFF.

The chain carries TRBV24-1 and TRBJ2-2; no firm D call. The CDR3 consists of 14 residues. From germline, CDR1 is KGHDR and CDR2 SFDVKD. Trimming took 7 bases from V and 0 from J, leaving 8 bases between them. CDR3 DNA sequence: TGTGCCACCAGAGCCGACGCGAACACCGGGGAGCTGTTTTTT. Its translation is CATRADANTGELFF.

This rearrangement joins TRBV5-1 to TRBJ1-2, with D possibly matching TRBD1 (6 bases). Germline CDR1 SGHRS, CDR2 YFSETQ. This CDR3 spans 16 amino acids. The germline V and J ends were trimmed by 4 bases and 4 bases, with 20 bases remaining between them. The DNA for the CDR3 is TGCGCCAGCAGCGCAGCTTTTCCGGGACAAGTCTATGGCTACACCTTC. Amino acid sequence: CASSAAFPGQVYGYTF.

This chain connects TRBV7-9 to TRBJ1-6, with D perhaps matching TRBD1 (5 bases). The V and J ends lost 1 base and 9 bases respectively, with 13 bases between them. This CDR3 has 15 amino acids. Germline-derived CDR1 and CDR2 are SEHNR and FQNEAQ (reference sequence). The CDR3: CASSLVGVSGSPLHF. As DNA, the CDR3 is TGTGCCAGCAGCTTAGTAGGGGTTTCAGGTTCACCCCTCCACTTT.

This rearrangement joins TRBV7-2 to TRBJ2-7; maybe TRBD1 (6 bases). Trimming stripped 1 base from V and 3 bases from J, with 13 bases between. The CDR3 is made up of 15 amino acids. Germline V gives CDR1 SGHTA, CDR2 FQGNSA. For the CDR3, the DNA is TGTGCCAGCAGCTTAGTTCCAGGACAGCACTACGAGCAGTACGTC. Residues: CASSLVPGQHYEQYV.

CDR3 sequence (DNA): TGTGCCAGCAGCGTAAATCAGGACAGCTCTGGAAACACCATATATTTT. Protein product: CASSVNQDSSGNTIYF. The genes are TRBV9 and TRBJ1-3; tentative D call: TRBD1 (6 bases). Per germline, CDR1 SGDLS and CDR2 YYNGEE. CDR3 length: 16 amino acids. V lost 1 base and J 0 bases, leaving 11 bases between the germline ends.

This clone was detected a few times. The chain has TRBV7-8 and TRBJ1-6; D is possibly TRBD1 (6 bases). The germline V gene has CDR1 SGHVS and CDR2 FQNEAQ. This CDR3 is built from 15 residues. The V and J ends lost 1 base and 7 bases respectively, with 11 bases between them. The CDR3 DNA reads TGTGCCAGCAGCTTAGGGCAGGGGAGGAATTCACCCCTCCACTTT. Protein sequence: CASSLGQGRNSPLHF. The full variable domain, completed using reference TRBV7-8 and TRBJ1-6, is GAGVSQSPRYKVAKRGQDVALRCDPISGHVSLFWYQQALGQGPEFLTYFQNEAQLDKSGLPSDRFFAERPEGSVSTLKIQRTQQEDSAVYLCASSLGQGRNSPLHFGNGTRLTVT.

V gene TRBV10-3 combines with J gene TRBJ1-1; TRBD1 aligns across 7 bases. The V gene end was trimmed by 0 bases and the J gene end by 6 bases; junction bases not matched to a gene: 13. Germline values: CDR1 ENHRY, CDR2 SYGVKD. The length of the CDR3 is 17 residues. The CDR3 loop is CAISESYPAGGGAEAFF. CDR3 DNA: TGTGCCATCAGTGAGTCGTACCCCGCGGGAGGGGGCGCTGAAGCTTTCTTT.